This is a list of T cell receptor beta chains from one sample in a study of cytomegalovirus exposure and HLA in healthy donors. Sequencing was performed with immunoSEQ multiplex PCR; in TCRdb, only in-frame clones are kept and a portion is missing. Among around 100,000 clones, more than 75% were seen once, and the ten largest hold 10%. Sequenced sample: PBMCs. The receptors here all came from a woman under 30 in good health and CMV-seropositive. CDR3s include the opening cysteine and the closing phenylalanine or tryptophan. D genes are given only for firm matches. Size is stated for part of the rows, as once, few or many counts, or as a class when the clone is expanded.

j_call clone_size v_call d_call cdr3_aa cdr3_nt
TRBJ1-1 - TRBV7-8 - CASSPRRFTMNTEAFF TGTGCCAGCAGCCCAAGGCGGTTTACCATGAACACTGAAGCTTTCTTT
TRBJ1-1 - TRBV6-6 - CASTPSANTEAFF TGTGCCAGCACCCCCAGTGCGAACACTGAAGCTTTCTTT
TRBJ2-5 - TRBV5-6 TRBD2 CASSLGLAGQETQYF TGTGCCAGCAGCTTGGGACTAGCGGGGCAAGAGACCCAGTACTTC
TRBJ2-7 - TRBV6-5 - CASSYSPGVILHEQYF TGTGCCAGCAGTTACTCCCCAGGGGTGATACTCCACGAGCAGTACTTC
TRBJ1-1 - TRBV30 TRBD1 CARDLGRDRWNTEAFF TGTGCCCGGGACCTGGGCCGGGACAGATGGAACACTGAAGCTTTCTTT
TRBJ2-3 - TRBV11-1 TRBD2 CASSLTFGTSRNF TGTGCCAGCAGCTTAACCTTCGGGACTAGCCGAAATTTT
TRBJ1-4 once TRBV7-8 - CASSLGPLSNEKLFF TGTGCCAGCAGCCTAGGTCCCCTAAGTAATGAAAAACTGTTTTTT
TRBJ2-1 - TRBV14 TRBD2 CASSQDSLAGSNEQFF TGTGCCAGCAGCCAAGACAGTCTAGCGGGGTCCAATGAGCAGTTCTTC
TRBJ2-6 - TRBV9 - CASTQGSLGANVLTF TGTGCCAGCACCCAGGGGTCCCTTGGGGCCAACGTCCTGACTTTC
TRBJ2-2 once TRBV5-1 TRBD1 CASSMGQPNTGELFF TGCGCCAGCAGCATGGGACAGCCTAACACCGGGGAGCTGTTTTTT
TRBJ2-7 once TRBV7-8 - CASSRSYPDSLTAYEQYF TGTGCCAGCAGCCGGAGCTACCCCGACTCCCTAACCGCCTACGAGCAGTACTTC
TRBJ2-1 - TRBV7-2 TRBD2 CASSLGLAEQQFF TGTGCCAGCAGCTTAGGGCTAGCGGAGCAGCAGTTCTTC
TRBJ2-7 - TRBV6-6 - CASSYRELHEQYF TGTGCCAGCAGTTACAGGGAGCTCCACGAGCAGTACTTC
TRBJ2-1 - TRBV7-9 - CASSLVVGGYNEQFF TGTGCCAGCAGCTTAGTGGTGGGGGGCTACAATGAGCAGTTCTTC
TRBJ2-3 - TRBV6-1 - CASSVTATGSTDTQYF TGTGCCAGCAGTGTTACAGCAACGGGAAGCACAGATACGCAGTATTTT
TRBJ2-1 - TRBV5-1 - CASSLEGTPVGGFF TGCGCCAGCAGCTTGGAGGGGACACCCGTTGGGGGGTTCTTC
TRBJ1-1 - TRBV2 - CASSDKGYYTEAFF TGTGCCAGCAGTGATAAGGGGTATTACACTGAAGCTTTCTTT
TRBJ2-7 - TRBV5-1 TRBD1 CASSLVGTGDEQYF TGCGCCAGCAGCTTGGTTGGGACAGGGGACGAGCAGTACTTC
TRBJ1-6 - TRBV7-9 - CASSPRRVYNSPLHF TGTGCCAGCAGCCCCCGACGGGTCTATAATTCACCCCTCCACTTT
TRBJ2-7 once TRBV5-1 TRBD1 CASNNPSGTGGEQYF TGCGCCAGCAACAACCCCTCGGGGACAGGGGGCGAGCAGTACTTC
TRBJ1-1 - TRBV6-1 TRBD1 CASSMGQMNTEAFF TGTGCCAGCAGTATGGGACAGATGAACACTGAAGCTTTCTTT
TRBJ1-6 - TRBV7-9 - CSSSLTDSPLHF TGTTCCAGCAGCTTGACAGATTCACCCCTCCACTTT
TRBJ1-4 - TRBV4-1 TRBD1 CASSQPGQGASNEKLFF TGCGCCAGCAGCCAACCGGGACAGGGGGCGTCTAATGAAAAACTGTTTTTT
TRBJ1-4 - TRBV7-9 - CASSSNTASEEKLFF TGTGCCAGCAGTTCAAACACAGCCTCTGAAGAAAAACTGTTTTTT
TRBJ2-1 - TRBV21-1 - CASSKAPWRTEPNNEQFF TGTGCCAGCAGCAAAGCCCCCTGGCGGACAGAGCCCAACAATGAGCAGTTCTTC
TRBJ1-1 - TRBV9 TRBD1 CASSSGTVGTEAFF TGTGCCAGCAGCTCGGGGACAGTAGGTACTGAAGCTTTCTTT
TRBJ2-1 once TRBV7-6 TRBD2 CASSLGGTSITVYNEQFF TGTGCCAGCAGCTTAGGGGGGACTAGCATTACTGTTTACAATGAGCAGTTCTTC
TRBJ2-1 few TRBV7-9 - CASSPSNEQFF TGTGCCAGCAGCCCCTCCAATGAGCAGTTCTTC
TRBJ2-3 - TRBV7-9 - CASSVGSALVDTQYF TGTGCCAGCAGCGTTGGGAGCGCTCTAGTTGATACGCAGTATTTT